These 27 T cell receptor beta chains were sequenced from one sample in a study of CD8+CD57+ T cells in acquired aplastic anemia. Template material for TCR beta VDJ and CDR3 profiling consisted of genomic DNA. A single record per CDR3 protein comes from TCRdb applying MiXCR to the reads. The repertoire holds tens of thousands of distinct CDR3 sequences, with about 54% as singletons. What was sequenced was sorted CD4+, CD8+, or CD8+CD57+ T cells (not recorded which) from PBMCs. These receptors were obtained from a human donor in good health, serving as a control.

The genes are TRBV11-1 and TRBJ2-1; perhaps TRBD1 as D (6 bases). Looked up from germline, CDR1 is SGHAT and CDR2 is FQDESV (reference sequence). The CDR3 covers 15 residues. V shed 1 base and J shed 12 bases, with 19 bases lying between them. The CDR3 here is CASSLDYRVYDGQFF. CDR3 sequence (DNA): TGTGCCAGCAGCTTAGATTACAGGGTCTACGATGGGCAGTTCTTC.

The chain's CDR3 is CASRPNYNEQFF. The CDR3 DNA sequence: TGTGCCAGCAGACCAAACTACAATGAGCAGTTCTTC. This sequence joins TRBV2 and TRBJ2-1; no clear D gene. CDR1 and CDR2 from the germline V gene are SNHLY and FYNNEI. This CDR3 is built from 12 residues. V lost 6 bases and J lost 3, with 6 bases in between. Looking up the rest from reference TRBV2 and TRBJ2-1 gives the full variable domain: EPEVTQTPSHQVTQMGQEVILRCVPISNHLYFYWYRQILGQKVEFLVSFYNNEISEKSEIFDDQFSVERPDGSNFTLKIRSTKLEDSAMYFCASRPNYNEQFFGPGTRLTVL.

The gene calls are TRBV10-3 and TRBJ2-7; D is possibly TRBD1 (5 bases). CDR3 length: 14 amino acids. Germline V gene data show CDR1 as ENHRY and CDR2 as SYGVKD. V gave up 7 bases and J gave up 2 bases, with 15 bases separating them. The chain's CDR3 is CAIKVQGNTYEQYF. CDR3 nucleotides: TGTGCCATCAAAGTCCAGGGAAATACCTACGAGCAGTACTTC.

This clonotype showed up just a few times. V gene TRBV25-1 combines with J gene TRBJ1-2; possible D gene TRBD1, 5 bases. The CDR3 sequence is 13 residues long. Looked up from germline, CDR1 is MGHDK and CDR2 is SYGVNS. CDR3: CATNLQGTYGYTF. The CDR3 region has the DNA TGTGCAACCAACTTACAAGGGACCTATGGCTACACCTTC.

This chain's CDR3 is CASSEMGGNTEAFF. CDR3 bases: TGTGCCAGCAGTGAAATGGGGGGTAACACTGAAGCTTTCTTT. The chain uses TRBV2 and TRBJ1-1; D might be TRBD1 (5 bases). This CDR3 contains 14 residues. The germline gives CDR1 SNHLY, CDR2 FYNNEI. V was pared by 2 bases and J by 2 bases, with 9 bases between.

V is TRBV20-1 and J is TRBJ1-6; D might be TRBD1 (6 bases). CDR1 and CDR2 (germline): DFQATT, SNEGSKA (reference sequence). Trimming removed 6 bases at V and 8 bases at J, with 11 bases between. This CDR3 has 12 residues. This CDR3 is CSAQAGDSPLHF. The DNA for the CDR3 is TGCAGTGCCCAGGCAGGGGATTCACCCCTCCACTTT.

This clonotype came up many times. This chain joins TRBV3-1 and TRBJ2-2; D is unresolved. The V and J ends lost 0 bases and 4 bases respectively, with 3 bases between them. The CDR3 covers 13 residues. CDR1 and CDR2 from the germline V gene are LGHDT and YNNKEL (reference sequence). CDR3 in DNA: TGTGCCAGCAGCCAAGATCGCACCGGGGAGCTGTTTTTT. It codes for CASSQDRTGELFF.

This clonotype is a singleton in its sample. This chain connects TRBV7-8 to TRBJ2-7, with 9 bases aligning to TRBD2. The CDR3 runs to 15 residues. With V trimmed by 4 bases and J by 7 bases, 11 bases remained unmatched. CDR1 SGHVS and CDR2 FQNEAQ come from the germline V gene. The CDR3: CASSSERGALIEQYF. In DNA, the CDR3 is TGTGCCAGCAGCTCGGAGCGGGGGGCTCTTATAGAGCAGTACTTC. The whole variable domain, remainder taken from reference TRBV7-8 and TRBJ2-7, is GAGVSQSPRYKVAKRGQDVALRCDPISGHVSLFWYQQALGQGPEFLTYFQNEAQLDKSGLPSDRFFAERPEGSVSTLKIQRTQQEDSAVYLCASSSERGALIEQYFGPGTRLTVT.

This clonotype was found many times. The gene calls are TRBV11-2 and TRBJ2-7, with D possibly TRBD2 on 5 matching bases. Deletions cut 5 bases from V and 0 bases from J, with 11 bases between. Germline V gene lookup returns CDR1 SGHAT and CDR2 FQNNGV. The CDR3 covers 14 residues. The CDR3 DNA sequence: TGTGCCAGCAGCGTTGGGGAGAGCTCCTACGAGCAGTACTTC. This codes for CASSVGESSYEQYF.

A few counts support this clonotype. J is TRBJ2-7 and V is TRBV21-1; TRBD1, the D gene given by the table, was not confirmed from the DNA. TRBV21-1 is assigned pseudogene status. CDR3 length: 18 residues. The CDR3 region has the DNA TGTGCCAGCACCCCTCTTCCCGGTAGCGGTCTGAGCTCCTACGAGCAGTACTTC. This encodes CASTPLPGSGLSSYEQYF.

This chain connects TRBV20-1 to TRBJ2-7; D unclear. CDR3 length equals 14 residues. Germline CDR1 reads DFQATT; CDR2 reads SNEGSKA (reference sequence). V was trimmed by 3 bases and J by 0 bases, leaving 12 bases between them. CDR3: CSASGIESSYEQYF. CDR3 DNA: TGCAGTGCTAGCGGTATAGAAAGCTCCTACGAGCAGTACTTC.

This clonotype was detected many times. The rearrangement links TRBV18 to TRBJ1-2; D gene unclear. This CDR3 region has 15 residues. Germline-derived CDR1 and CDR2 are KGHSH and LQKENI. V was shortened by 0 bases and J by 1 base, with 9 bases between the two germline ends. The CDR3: CASSPPTTDNYGYTF. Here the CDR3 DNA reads TGTGCCAGCTCACCACCGACTACAGATAACTATGGCTACACCTTC.

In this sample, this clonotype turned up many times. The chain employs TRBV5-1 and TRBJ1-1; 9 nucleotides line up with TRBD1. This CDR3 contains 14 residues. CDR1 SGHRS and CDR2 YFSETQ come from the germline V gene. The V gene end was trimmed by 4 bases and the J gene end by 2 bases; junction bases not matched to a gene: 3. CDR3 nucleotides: TGCGCCAGCAGCGAACAGGGGGCTAACACTGAAGCTTTCTTT. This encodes CASSEQGANTEAFF.

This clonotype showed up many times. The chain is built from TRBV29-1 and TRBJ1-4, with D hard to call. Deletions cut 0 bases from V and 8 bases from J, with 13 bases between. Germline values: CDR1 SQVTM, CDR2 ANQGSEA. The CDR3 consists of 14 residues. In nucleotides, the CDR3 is TGCAGCGTTGAAGATCTGAGGGTTCGGGAAAAACTGTTTTTT. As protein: CSVEDLRVREKLFF. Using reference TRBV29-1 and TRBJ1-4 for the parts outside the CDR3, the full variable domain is SAVISQKPSRDICQRGTSLTIQCQVDSQVTMMFWYRQQPGQSLTLIATANQGSEATYESGFVIDKFPISRPNLTFSTLTVSNMSPEDSSIYLCSVEDLRVREKLFFGSGTQLSVL.

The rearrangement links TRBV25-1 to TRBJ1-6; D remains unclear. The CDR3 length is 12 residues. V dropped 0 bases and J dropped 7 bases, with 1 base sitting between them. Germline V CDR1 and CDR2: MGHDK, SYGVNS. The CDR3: CASSEYNSPLHF. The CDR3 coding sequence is TGTGCCAGCAGTGAATACAATTCACCCCTCCACTTT.

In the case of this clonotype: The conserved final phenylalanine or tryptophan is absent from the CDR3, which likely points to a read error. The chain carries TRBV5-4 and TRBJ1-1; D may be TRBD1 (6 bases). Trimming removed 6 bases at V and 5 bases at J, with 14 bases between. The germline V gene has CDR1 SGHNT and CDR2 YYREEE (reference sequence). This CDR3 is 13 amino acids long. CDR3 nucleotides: TGTGCCAGCAACCGAGGGGGTCGGACTGAAGCTTTCTCT. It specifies CASNRGGRTEAFS.

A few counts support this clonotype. CDR3 bases: TGTGCCACCAGCAGAGCGGGGGTCACCGGGGCTTTAGAGACCCAGTACTTC. The encoded protein is CATSRAGVTGALETQYF. The chain employs TRBV15 and TRBJ2-5, with D possibly being TRBD2 (6 bases). The CDR3 is 17 amino acids. CDR1 is LNHNV, CDR2 YYDKDF, per germline (reference sequence). The ends were cut back, 1 base at V and 4 bases at J, with 19 bases in the middle. Using reference TRBV15 and TRBJ2-5 for the parts outside the CDR3, the full variable domain is DAMVIQNPRYQVTQFGKPVTLSCSQTLNHNVMYWYQQKSSQAPKLLFHYYDKDFNNEADTPDNFQSRRPNTSFCFLDIRSPGLGDTAMYLCATSRAGVTGALETQYFGPGTRLLVL.

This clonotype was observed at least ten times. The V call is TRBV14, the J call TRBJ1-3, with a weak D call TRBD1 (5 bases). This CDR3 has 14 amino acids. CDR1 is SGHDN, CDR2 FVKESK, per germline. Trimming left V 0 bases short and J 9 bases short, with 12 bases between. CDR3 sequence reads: CASSQERRGGTIYF. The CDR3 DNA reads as TGTGCCAGCAGCCAAGAACGTAGGGGAGGCACCATATATTTT.

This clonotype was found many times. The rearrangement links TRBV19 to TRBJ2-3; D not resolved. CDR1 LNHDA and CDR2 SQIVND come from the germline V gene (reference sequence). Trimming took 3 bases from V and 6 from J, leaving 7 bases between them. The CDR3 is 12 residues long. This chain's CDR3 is CASSMVGDTQYF. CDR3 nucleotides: TGTGCCAGTAGTATGGTCGGGGATACGCAGTATTTT.

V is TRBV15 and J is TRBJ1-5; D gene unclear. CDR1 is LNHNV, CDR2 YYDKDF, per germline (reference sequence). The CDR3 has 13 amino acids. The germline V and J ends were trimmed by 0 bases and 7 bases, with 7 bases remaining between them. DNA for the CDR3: TGTGCCACCAGCAGAGATCAGGACCAGCCCCAGCATTTT. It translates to CATSRDQDQPQHF.

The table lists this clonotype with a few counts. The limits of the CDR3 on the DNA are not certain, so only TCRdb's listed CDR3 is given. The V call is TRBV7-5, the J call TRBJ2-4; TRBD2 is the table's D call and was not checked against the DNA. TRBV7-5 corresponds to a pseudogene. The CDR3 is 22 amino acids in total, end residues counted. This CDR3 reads CISVPEEGTSGSVILAKNIQYF.

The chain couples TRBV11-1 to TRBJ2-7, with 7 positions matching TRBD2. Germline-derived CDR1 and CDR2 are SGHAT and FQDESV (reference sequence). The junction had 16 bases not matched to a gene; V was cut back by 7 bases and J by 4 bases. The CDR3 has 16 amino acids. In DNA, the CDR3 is TGTGCCAGCATGGTGGATGGAGCGGGGAGCCGGTACGAGCAGTACTTC. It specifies CASMVDGAGSRYEQYF. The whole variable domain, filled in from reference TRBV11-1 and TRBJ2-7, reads EAEVAQSPRYKITEKSQAVAFWCDPISGHATLYWYRQILGQGPELLVQFQDESVVDDSQLPKDRFSAERLKGVDSTLKIQPAELGDSAMYLCASMVDGAGSRYEQYFGPGTRLTVT.

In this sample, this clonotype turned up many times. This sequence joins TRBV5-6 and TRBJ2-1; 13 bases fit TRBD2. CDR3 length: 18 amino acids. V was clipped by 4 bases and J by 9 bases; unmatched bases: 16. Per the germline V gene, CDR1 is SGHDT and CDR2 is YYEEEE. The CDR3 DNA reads TGTGCCAGCAGCCATTGGGGAACCGGGACTAGCGGGATTGGTGAGCAGTTCTTC. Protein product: CASSHWGTGTSGIGEQFF.

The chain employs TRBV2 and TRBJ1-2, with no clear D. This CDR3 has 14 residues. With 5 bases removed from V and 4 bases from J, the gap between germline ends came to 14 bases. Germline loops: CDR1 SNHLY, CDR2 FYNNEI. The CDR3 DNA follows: TGTGCCAGCAGTCGCGACTCAATTGGCTATGGCTACACCTTC. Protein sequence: CASSRDSIGYGYTF.

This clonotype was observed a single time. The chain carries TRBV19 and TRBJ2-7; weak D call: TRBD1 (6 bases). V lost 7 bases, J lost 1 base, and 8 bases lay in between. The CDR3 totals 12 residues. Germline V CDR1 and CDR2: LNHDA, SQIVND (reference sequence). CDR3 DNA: TGTGCCAGTACCACAGGGTCCTACGAGCAGTACTTC. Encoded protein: CASTTGSYEQYF.

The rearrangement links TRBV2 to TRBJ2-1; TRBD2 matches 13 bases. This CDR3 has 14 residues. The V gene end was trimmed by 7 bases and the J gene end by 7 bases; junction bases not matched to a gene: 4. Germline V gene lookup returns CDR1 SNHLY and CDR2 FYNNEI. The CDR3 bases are TGTGCCAGCAAGGGACTAGCGGGAAGAAATGAGCAGTTCTTC. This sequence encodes CASKGLAGRNEQFF.

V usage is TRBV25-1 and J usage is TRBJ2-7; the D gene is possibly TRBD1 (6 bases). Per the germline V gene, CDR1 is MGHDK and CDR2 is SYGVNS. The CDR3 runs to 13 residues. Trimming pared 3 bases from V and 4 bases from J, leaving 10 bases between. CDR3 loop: CASSDYQGYEQYF. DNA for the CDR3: TGTGCCAGCAGTGATTATCAGGGGTACGAGCAGTACTTC.